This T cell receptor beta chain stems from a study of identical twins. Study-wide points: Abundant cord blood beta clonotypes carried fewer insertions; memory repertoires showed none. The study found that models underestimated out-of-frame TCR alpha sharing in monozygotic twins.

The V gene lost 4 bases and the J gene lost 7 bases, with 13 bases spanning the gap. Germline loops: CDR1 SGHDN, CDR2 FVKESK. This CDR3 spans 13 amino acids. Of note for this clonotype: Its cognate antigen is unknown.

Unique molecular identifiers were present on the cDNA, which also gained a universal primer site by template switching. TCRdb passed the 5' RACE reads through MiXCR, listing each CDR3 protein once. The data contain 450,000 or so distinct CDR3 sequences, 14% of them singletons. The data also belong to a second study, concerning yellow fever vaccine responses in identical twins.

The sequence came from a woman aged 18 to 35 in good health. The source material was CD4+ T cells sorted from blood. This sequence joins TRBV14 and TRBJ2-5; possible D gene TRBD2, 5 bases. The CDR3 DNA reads TGTGCCAGCAGCCGGGTTGAGGGCCGGACCCAGTACTTC. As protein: CASSRVEGRTQYF.